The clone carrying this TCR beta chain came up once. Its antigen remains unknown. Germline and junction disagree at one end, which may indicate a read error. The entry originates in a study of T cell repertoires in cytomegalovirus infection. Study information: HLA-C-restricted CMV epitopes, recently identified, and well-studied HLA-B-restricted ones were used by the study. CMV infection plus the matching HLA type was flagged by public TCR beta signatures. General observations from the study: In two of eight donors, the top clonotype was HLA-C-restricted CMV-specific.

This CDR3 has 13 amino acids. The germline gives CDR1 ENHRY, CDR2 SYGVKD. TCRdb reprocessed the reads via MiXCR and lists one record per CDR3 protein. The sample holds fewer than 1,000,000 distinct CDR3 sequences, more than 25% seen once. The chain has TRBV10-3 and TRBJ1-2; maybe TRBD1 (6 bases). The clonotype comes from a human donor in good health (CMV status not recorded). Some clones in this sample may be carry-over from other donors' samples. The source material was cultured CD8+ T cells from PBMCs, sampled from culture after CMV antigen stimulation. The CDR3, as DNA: TGTGCCATCATTGAGGACAGCGACTATGGCTACACCTTC. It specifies CAIIEDSDYGYTF.